This T cell receptor (beta chain) was found in a study of identical twins' blood T cells (dated by TCRdb to the early 2010s). About the investigation overall: Roughly 50 million Illumina reads were obtained across roughly 12 libraries, comprising six alpha-chain and six beta-chain libraries. To assess how genetics influences repertoire formation, the study used next-generation sequencing to compare the TCR alpha and beta chain repertoires of three pairs of monozygous twins. Beyond this particular receptor, the publication reports: Validation by independent studies was stated to be required for the proposed role of the TCRalpha J segment in MHC recognition during thymic selection. V gene usage was reported to be markedly more similar within twin pairs than between unrelated donors, even among non-selected out-of-frame TCRbeta clonotypes. The number of CDR3 clonotypes shared between two donors was mainly determined by the product of the cloneset sizes of the two donors, and no clear deviation from this trend was shown by twins. Because the twins were reared together, environmental influences could not be excluded as an explanation for twin similarity. Among the most abundant TCRbeta clonotypes, each donor shared more CDR3 sequences with her twin than with unrelated donors.

Comments on this clonotype: Its antigen remains undetermined. A read error may produce the germline difference seen at one junction end.

Six healthy women forming three monozygous twin pairs were used as donors. All three twin pairs had been reared together and were thought likely to have met the same infectious agents and vaccines. RNA was isolated from peripheral blood mononuclear cells and used to prepare TCR cDNA libraries. The CDR3 numbers 15 residues from cysteine through phenylalanine. Of all the DNA, just the CDR3 is kept, 45 bases in frame from base 1. CDR1 and CDR2 are read off the germline V gene as WSHSY and SAAADI. Libraries were constructed by 5' RACE. For sequencing, an Illumina Genome Analyzer IIx was employed. RNA-based TCR cDNA libraries were prepared by a previously described protocol with several modifications. To prevent cross-contamination, barcodes specific to each sample were added to both ends of every TCR cDNA library during cDNA synthesis and amplification. In the paper's pipeline: Between about 90,000 and nearly 550,000 clonotypes were identified per individual, and about 2 to 3.6 million CDR3-containing reads were obtained per library. Reads with improper barcode index combinations were discarded, and clonesets were then built for each library with the MiTCR software. While assembling CDR3 clonotypes, MiTCR corrected PCR and sequencing errors and either filtered or rescued low-quality reads. Artificial out-of-frame clonotypes were removed by being mapped to in-frame sequences, with one indel in the CDR3 allowed. To measure how similar V and J gene usage was between donors, Jensen-Shannon divergence was divided by mean entropy. TCRdb reanalyzed the raw reads on its own, using fastp at Q25 for trimming and MiXCR for clone calling, and kept in-frame beta chains. Here each entry gathers all rows of one CDR3 protein and keeps the most common genes and DNA. The authors' filters were not applied to this entry. The sample table shows hundreds of thousands of distinct CDR3 sequences, and 25% to 35% are seen once. Roughly 6.1% of the sample rests with the top ten.

The receptor was isolated from a woman aged 18-49 years in good health. This receptor chain uses TRBV10-2 and TRBJ2-1; 9 bases in the middle match TRBD2. The sample consisted of PBMCs. CDR3 sequence: CASNFLGLAYNERFF. The sequenced DNA is TGCGCCAGCAATTTTTTGGGACTAGCCTACAATGAGCGGTTCTTC.